The rows below give T cell receptor beta chains drawn from one sample of a study of blood T cell repertoires in COVID-19. Profiling relied on immunoSEQ multiplex PCR, and the TCRdb table lists in-frame clones only, not all of them. This sample has more than 120,000 clones, with around four fifths found just once. Input material: peripheral blood. The source of these receptors is a human donor in a cohort sampled during active COVID-19. Both conserved end residues are part of each CDR3. A D gene is named only where the DNA matches it firmly. A row's size may be missing; if present it is once, few, many or a size class.

TRBD1	TRBJ1-2	TRBV7-9	14	few	CASNNRGANYGYTF	TGTGCCAGCAACAACAGGGGAGCTAACTATGGCTACACCTTC
TRBD2	TRBJ2-3	TRBV19	18	NA	CASRPGLAVISSTDTQYF	TGTGCCAGCAGACCGGGACTAGCGGTTATCTCTAGCACAGATACGCAGTATTTT
TRBD1	TRBJ2-7	TRBV28	15	NA	CASSRSDRPVDEQYF	TGTGCCAGCAGCCGATCGGACAGGCCGGTCGACGAGCAGTACTTC
TRBD2	TRBJ2-3	TRBV6-5	15	NA	CASRTSGGITDTQYF	TGTGCCAGCAGGACTAGCGGGGGGATCACAGATACGCAGTATTTT
NA	TRBJ2-3	TRBV9	15	few	CASSVGLGDTDTQYF	TGTGCCAGCAGCGTAGGGCTCGGGGACACAGATACGCAGTATTTT
TRBD1	TRBJ2-7	TRBV7-3	19	NA	CASSTLRDSLYFETYEQYF	TGTGCCAGCAGCACGCTCCGGGACAGTCTTTACTTTGAGACCTACGAGCAGTACTTC
NA	TRBJ2-1	TRBV2	16	NA	CASSEASGDVYNEQFF	TGTGCCAGCAGTGAAGCTAGCGGAGATGTCTACAATGAGCAGTTCTTC
TRBD2	TRBJ2-1	TRBV5-1	16	NA	CASSLVTSGGYNEQFF	TGCGCCAGCAGCTTGGTTACTAGCGGGGGGTACAATGAGCAGTTCTTC
NA	TRBJ1-6	TRBV12-3/TRBV12-4	13	NA	CASTGLAGSPLHF	TGTGCCAGCACTGGTTTGGCGGGTTCACCCCTCCACTTT
TRBD1	TRBJ2-5	TRBV9	14	NA	CASSVAVGGETQYF	TGTGCCAGCAGCGTAGCGGTAGGGGGCGAGACCCAGTACTTC
TRBD1	TRBJ2-7	TRBV4-2	14	few	CASSQLSRGNEQYF	TGTGCCAGCAGCCAATTAAGCAGGGGGAACGAGCAGTACTTC
NA	TRBJ2-3	TRBV9	17	NA	CASSVEGSGEITDTQYF	TGTGCCAGCAGCGTAGAGGGTAGCGGAGAGATCACAGATACGCAGTATTTT
NA	TRBJ2-3	TRBV25-1	16	NA	CASSEAGRSVADTQYF	TGTGCCAGCAGTGAAGCGGGACGTTCAGTTGCAGATACGCAGTATTTT
NA	TRBJ2-1	TRBV5-1	16	NA	CASRPRASAQYNEQFF	TGCGCCAGCAGACCACGGGCTAGCGCCCAATACAATGAGCAGTTCTTC
TRBD1	TRBJ1-2	TRBV29-1	15	once	CSVWATGGFNYGYTF	TGCAGCGTTTGGGCCACAGGGGGGTTTAACTATGGCTACACCTTC
NA	TRBJ1-6	TRBV21-1	14	NA	CASSQQGRNSPLHF	TGTGCCAGCAGCCAACAGGGGCGTAATTCACCCCTCCACTTT
NA	TRBJ1-4	TRBV4-2	14	NA	CASSQSTANEKLFF	TGTGCCAGCAGCCAAAGTACAGCTAATGAAAAACTGTTTTTT
NA	TRBJ2-3	TRBV9	16	NA	CASSVELGRSTDTQYF	TGTGCCAGCAGCGTAGAATTGGGCAGGAGCACAGATACGCAGTATTTT
NA	TRBJ1-3	TRBV15	17	NA	CATSLRTDRLSGNTIYF	TGTGCCACCAGCTTACGGACAGATCGTCTCTCTGGAAACACCATATATTTT
NA	TRBJ2-2	TRBV2	14	NA	CASKLQGFTGELFF	TGTGCCAGCAAACTACAGGGCTTCACCGGGGAGCTGTTTTTT
NA	TRBJ2-1	TRBV14	13	NA	CASSQALYNEQFF	TGTGCCAGCAGCCAAGCCCTCTACAATGAGCAGTTCTTC
TRBD1	TRBJ1-1	TRBV18	13	once	CASSDRGNTEAFF	TGTGCCAGCTCAGACAGGGGGAACACTGAAGCTTTCTTT
NA	TRBJ2-1	TRBV3-1/TRBV3-2	16	NA	CASSQERGRGVNEQFF	TGTGCCAGCAGCCAAGAACGGGGCAGGGGTGTCAATGAGCAGTTCTTC
TRBD2	TRBJ2-5	TRBV25-1	16	NA	CASRPSTSGWGETQYF	TGTGCCAGCAGACCCTCGACTAGCGGGTGGGGAGAGACCCAGTACTTC
NA	TRBJ1-2	TRBV6-6	13	NA	CASRRQAPYGYTF	TGTGCCAGCAGACGACAGGCTCCCTATGGCTACACCTTC
TRBD2	TRBJ2-3	TRBV28	12	NA	CASSLGLAGQYF	TGTGCCAGCAGTTTAGGACTAGCGGGACAGTATTTT
TRBD2	TRBJ2-5	TRBV3-1/TRBV3-2	16	once	CASSYGTSGAQETQYF	TGTGCCAGCAGCTACGGGACTAGCGGGGCTCAAGAGACCCAGTACTTC
NA	TRBJ2-5	TRBV6-5	16	NA	CASSFSRDTQPETQYF	TGTGCCAGCAGTTTTTCCCGGGACACCCAGCCAGAGACCCAGTACTTC
NA	TRBJ1-1	TRBV13	14	NA	CASSSGTFGTEAFF	TGTGCCAGCAGCTCCGGGACATTTGGTACTGAAGCTTTCTTT
NA	TRBJ1-1	TRBV29-1	13	NA	CSVARERGTEAFF	TGCAGCGTTGCAAGGGAAAGGGGCACTGAAGCTTTCTTT
TRBD1	TRBJ1-2	TRBV5-5	12	NA	CASTPPGGAYTF	TGTGCCAGCACCCCCCCAGGGGGCGCCTACACCTTC
TRBD2	TRBJ2-7	TRBV7-2	14	NA	CASSPRLAPYEQYF	TGTGCCAGCAGCCCGAGACTAGCCCCCTACGAGCAGTACTTC
NA	TRBJ2-1	TRBV4-2	14	NA	CASSQQDSYNEQFF	TGTGCCAGCAGCCAACAGGACTCCTACAATGAGCAGTTCTTC
NA	TRBJ2-5	TRBV5-1	14	NA	CASSLALGRETQYF	TGCGCCAGCAGCTTGGCCTTGGGCCGGGAGACCCAGTACTTC
TRBD1	TRBJ1-1	TRBV6-5	13	NA	CAGGQGSNTEAFF	TGTGCCGGTGGACAGGGCTCCAACACTGAAGCTTTCTTT
NA	TRBJ1-6	TRBV19	14	NA	CASSISRGDSPLHF	TGTGCCAGTAGTATATCCAGGGGCGATTCACCCCTCCACTTT
NA	TRBJ1-1	TRBV19	15	NA	CASSIRQELNTEAFF	TGTGCCAGTAGTATTCGACAGGAGCTGAACACTGAAGCTTTCTTT
TRBD1	TRBJ1-5	TRBV19	14	few	CASIRRQGDQPQHF	TGTGCCAGTATCCGGCGACAGGGCGATCAGCCCCAGCATTTT
NA	TRBJ2-2	TRBV3-1/TRBV3-2	14	NA	CASSQGGSSGELFF	TGTGCCAGCAGCCAAGGTGGGAGCTCCGGGGAGCTGTTTTTT
NA	TRBJ1-5	TRBV7-9	17	NA	CASSFGLQQGPNQPQHF	TGTGCCAGCAGCTTCGGGCTACAGCAGGGTCCCAATCAGCCCCAGCATTTT
NA	TRBJ1-5	TRBV19	15	NA	CASSISFEPRQPQHF	TGTGCCAGTAGTATTTCTTTTGAGCCACGTCAGCCCCAGCATTTT
TRBD1	TRBJ1-1	TRBV5-1	14	NA	CASTRTGRRTEAFF	TGCGCCAGCACCCGGACAGGGAGGCGGACTGAAGCTTTCTTT
TRBD1	TRBJ1-6	TRBV5-6	14	NA	CASSPGTVPSPLHF	TGTGCCAGCAGTCCCGGGACAGTGCCTTCACCCCTCCACTTT
NA	TRBJ1-2	TRBV29-1	13	NA	CSVSPGDGYGYTF	TGCAGCGTTTCTCCAGGGGACGGATATGGCTACACCTTC
NA	TRBJ2-2	TRBV18	16	NA	CASSPEKARLSGELFF	TGTGCCAGCTCACCAGAAAAAGCCAGACTGTCCGGGGAGCTGTTTTTT
NA	TRBJ2-1	TRBV2	12	NA	CASSGRYNEQFF	TGTGCCAGCAGTGGCAGATACAATGAGCAGTTCTTC
TRBD2	TRBJ2-2	TRBV3-1/TRBV3-2	17	NA	CASSQPLAGGDTGELFF	TGTGCCAGCAGCCAACCCCTAGCGGGGGGCGACACCGGGGAGCTGTTTTTT
TRBD1	TRBJ1-2	TRBV28	15	NA	CASSLGGTGGYGYTF	TGTGCCAGCAGTTTAGGGGGGACAGGGGGCTATGGCTACACCTTC
TRBD1	TRBJ2-7	TRBV11-3	14	once	CASSPGQGVYEQYF	TGTGCCAGCAGCCCTGGACAGGGGGTTTACGAGCAGTACTTC
TRBD2	TRBJ2-1	TRBV5-1	15	NA	CASSILAGGGDEQFF	TGCGCCAGCAGCATACTAGCGGGAGGGGGAGATGAGCAGTTCTTC
TRBD1	TRBJ2-1	TRBV24-1	17	NA	CATSDETPGQGYNEQFF	TGTGCCACCAGTGATGAGACTCCGGGACAGGGGTACAATGAGCAGTTCTTC
TRBD1	TRBJ1-5	TRBV7-2	18	NA	CASSLTISGQVYNQPQHF	TGTGCCAGCAGCTTAACTATTTCGGGACAGGTATACAATCAGCCCCAGCATTTT
TRBD2	TRBJ2-1	TRBV15	14	NA	CATSRDQRGNEQFF	TGTGCCACCAGCAGAGATCAGCGGGGGAATGAGCAGTTCTTC
NA	TRBJ2-1	TRBV7-3	13	NA	CASNWAAGGEQFF	TGTGCCAGCAACTGGGCGGCGGGTGGCGAGCAGTTCTTC
TRBD1	TRBJ2-4	TRBV4-1	18	NA	CASSQGRVGTGTKNIQYF	TGCGCCAGCAGCCAAGGCAGGGTTGGGACAGGGACCAAAAACATTCAGTACTTC
NA	TRBJ1-2	TRBV11-2	13	NA	CASSQTANYGYTF	TGTGCCAGCAGCCAAACAGCTAACTATGGCTACACCTTC
NA	TRBJ2-6	TRBV29-1	18	NA	CSVDRPVTGVSGANVLTF	TGCAGCGTTGATCGGCCCGTCACGGGGGTCTCTGGGGCCAACGTCCTGACTTTC
TRBD1	TRBJ2-2	TRBV19	14	once	CASIGQGAVGELFF	TGTGCCAGTATTGGGCAGGGGGCGGTCGGGGAGCTGTTTTTT
TRBD1	TRBJ2-7	TRBV15	14	few	CATSSWTGGHEQYF	TGTGCCACCAGCTCATGGACAGGGGGCCACGAGCAGTACTTC